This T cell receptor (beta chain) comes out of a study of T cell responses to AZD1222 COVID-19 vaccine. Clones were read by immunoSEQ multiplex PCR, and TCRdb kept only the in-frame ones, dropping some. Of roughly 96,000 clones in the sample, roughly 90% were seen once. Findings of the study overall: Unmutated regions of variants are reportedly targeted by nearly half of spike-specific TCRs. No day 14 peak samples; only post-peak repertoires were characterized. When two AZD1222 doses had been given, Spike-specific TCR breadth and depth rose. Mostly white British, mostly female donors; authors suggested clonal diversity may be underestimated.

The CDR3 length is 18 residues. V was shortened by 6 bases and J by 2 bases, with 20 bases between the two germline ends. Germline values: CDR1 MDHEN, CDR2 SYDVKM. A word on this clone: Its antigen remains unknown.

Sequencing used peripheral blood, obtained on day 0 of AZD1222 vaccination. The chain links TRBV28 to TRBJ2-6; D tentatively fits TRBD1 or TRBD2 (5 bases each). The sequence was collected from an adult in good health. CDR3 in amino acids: CASRDPGRNMAGANVLTF. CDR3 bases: TGTGCCAGCAGGGATCCGGGACGCAACATGGCTGGGGCCAACGTCCTGACTTTC. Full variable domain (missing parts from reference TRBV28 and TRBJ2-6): DVKVTQSSRYLVKRTGEKVFLECVQDMDHENMFWYRQDPGLGLRLIYFSYDVKMKEKGDIPEGYSVSREKKERFSLILESASTNQTSMYLCASRDPGRNMAGANVLTFGAGSRLTVL.